A single sample gave rise to the 17 T cell receptor beta chains below, sequenced in a study of Graves' ophthalmopathy and Graves' hyperthyroidism. Using RNA transcripts, the TCR beta CDR3 regions were amplified. A first-round RT-PCR used HTBI primers, followed by a second-round multiplex PCR. TCRdb re-analysed the multiplex PCR reads in MiXCR, keeping a single row per CDR3 protein. The table records hundreds of thousands of distinct CDR3 sequences, about a fifth of them present only once. Sequenced material: peripheral blood. These receptors came from a woman aged 18-29 years with stable Graves' hyperthyroidism. Some clones in this sample may be carry-over from other donors' samples.

This clonotype was counted at least ten times. The rearrangement uses TRBV2 and TRBJ1-1, with TRBD1 matching over 8 bases. The CDR3 loop spans 12 amino acids. V shed 8 bases, J shed 7 bases, and the junction held 6 bases outside the gene matches. In germline, CDR1 is SNHLY, CDR2 FYNNEI. This CDR3 reads CASEGQDIEAFF. The DNA of the CDR3 is TGTGCCAGCGAGGGACAGGATATTGAAGCTTTCTTT.

This clonotype has a count of ten or more. V gene TRBV7-6 combines with J gene TRBJ1-1, with a weak D call TRBD1 (6 bases). Germline CDR1 SGHVS, CDR2 FNYEAQ. V shed 5 bases and J shed 1 base, with 17 bases lying between them. The CDR3 loop spans 16 amino acids. The CDR3 spells CASSPSTGMGNTEAFF. CDR3 DNA: TGTGCCAGCAGCCCTTCTACAGGGATGGGGAACACTGAAGCTTTCTTT.

The J gene is TRBJ2-3, the V gene TRBV2; D gene unclear. The ends were cut back, 5 bases at V and 6 bases at J, with 6 bases in the middle. CDR1 and CDR2 from the germline V gene are SNHLY and FYNNEI. CDR3 length: 11 amino acids. CDR3 nucleotide sequence: TGTGCCAGCAGTACATTCGATACGCAGTATTTT. This sequence encodes CASSTFDTQYF.

This rearrangement joins TRBV4-1 to TRBJ1-5; tentative D call: TRBD1 (5 bases). V was shortened by 1 base and J by 0 bases, with 16 bases between the two germline ends. The CDR3 sequence is 18 residues long. Germline CDR1 reads MGHRA; CDR2 reads YSYEKL. The chain's CDR3 is CASSQGTRGTYSNQPQHF. The CDR3 DNA sequence: TGCGCCAGCAGCCAAGGGACCCGGGGGACTTATAGCAATCAGCCCCAGCATTTT.

This clonotype has a count of ten or more. The J gene is TRBJ2-2, the V gene TRBV7-3, with 7 bases identical to TRBD2. J gave up 7 bases and V 3 bases, and 5 bases lay outside the gene matches. CDR1 and CDR2 (germline): SGHTA, FQGTGA. The CDR3 loop spans 14 amino acids. The CDR3 coding sequence is TGTGCCAGCAGCTTGGGGCGGGAGTACGGGGAGCTGTTTTTT. Its protein is CASSLGREYGELFF.

Ten or more counts support this clonotype. This chain connects TRBV29-1 to TRBJ1-1; no clear D. The CDR3 runs to 13 residues. Germline V gene data show CDR1 as SQVTM and CDR2 as ANQGSEA. The V gene lost 3 bases and the J gene lost 6 bases, with 14 bases spanning the gap. The DNA for the CDR3 is TGCAGCGTTGATGACCGGAGGCGCTCTGAAGCTTTCTTT. Translation: CSVDDRRRSEAFF.

This clonotype was detected many times. V and J are TRBV6-1 and TRBJ1-2; TRBD1 is a possible D gene (6 bases). Germline V gene lookup returns CDR1 MNHNS and CDR2 SASEGT. The CDR3 covers 13 residues. V dropped 6 bases and J dropped 6 bases, with 14 bases sitting between them. The CDR3 here is CASRNQGLDGYTF. DNA for the CDR3: TGTGCCAGCAGAAATCAGGGGCTGGATGGCTACACCTTC.

V gene TRBV6-5 combines with J gene TRBJ2-6; a possible D gene is TRBD2 (6 bases). Germline lookup yields CDR1 MNHEY and CDR2 SVGAGI. This CDR3 is 16 amino acids long. The V end was cut by 1 base, the J end by 2 bases, with 9 bases between. For the CDR3, the DNA is TGTGCCAGCAGTTACTTTGCGGGGACTGGGGCCAACGTCCTGACTTTC. The encoded protein is CASSYFAGTGANVLTF.

This clonotype came up many times. The V call is TRBV2, the J call TRBJ2-7, with D perhaps TRBD2 (5 bases). CDR1 and CDR2 (germline): SNHLY, FYNNEI. This CDR3 spans 13 amino acids. V gave up 4 bases and J gave up 7 bases, with 14 bases separating them. The DNA for the CDR3 is TGTGCCAGCAGTGGTGCGGGTTTCGGGGAGCAGTACTTC. It yields the protein CASSGAGFGEQYF.

This clonotype was detected ten times or more. The gene calls are TRBV5-1 and TRBJ1-1; no clear D. Trimming took 3 bases from V and 1 from J, leaving 13 bases between them. CDR1 is SGHRS and CDR2 is YFSETQ in the germline V gene. CDR3 length equals 15 residues. CDR3 in DNA: TGCGCCAGCAGCTGGGCCTCGCGGTCGAACACTGAAGCTTTCTTT. It encodes CASSWASRSNTEAFF.

The table lists this clonotype with many counts. The V and J genes are TRBV10-1 and TRBJ1-3; D unresolved. This CDR3 region has 14 residues. CDR1 WNHNN and CDR2 SYGVQD come from the germline V gene (reference sequence). V lost 6 bases, J lost 1 base, and 10 bases lay in between. The CDR3 nucleotides read TGCGCCAGCAGCTCGGGTTTTTCTGGAAACACCATATATTTT. Its protein is CASSSGFSGNTIYF.

Ten or more counts support this clonotype. The chain combines TRBV10-3 with TRBJ2-7; D may match TRBD1 or TRBD2 (5 bases each). V lost 3 bases to trimming and J lost 6 bases, with 21 bases between them. Germline V gene lookup returns CDR1 ENHRY and CDR2 SYGVKD. The CDR3 covers 16 residues. The CDR3, as DNA: TGTGCCATCAGTGACGGCACCGGGACCTTGGGGAGCGAGCAGTACTTC. It encodes CAISDGTGTLGSEQYF.

The rearrangement links TRBV20-1 to TRBJ2-5; TRBD1 might be the D (7 bases). V lost 1 base, J lost 4 bases, and 22 bases lay in between. The germline gives CDR1 DFQATT, CDR2 SNEGSKA (reference sequence). This CDR3 has 17 residues. The CDR3 protein is CSARVRPRQGGRETQYF. The DNA of the CDR3 is TGCAGTGCTAGAGTCCGGCCCCGACAGGGAGGAAGAGAGACCCAGTACTTC.

This rearrangement joins TRBV7-9 to TRBJ2-7; a possible D gene is TRBD2 (5 bases). Germline V gene lookup returns CDR1 SEHNR and CDR2 FQNEAQ (reference sequence). V gave up 4 bases and J gave up 3 bases, with 10 bases separating them. The CDR3 sequence is 13 residues long. The CDR3: CASSSVANYEQYF. CDR3 nucleotides: TGTGCCAGCAGCTCGGTAGCGAACTACGAGCAGTACTTC. Based on the CDR3 plus reference TRBV7-9 and TRBJ2-7, the full variable domain is DTGVSQNPRHKITKRGQNVTFRCDPISEHNRLYWYRQTLGQGPEFLTYFQNEAQLEKSRLLSDRFSAERPKGSFSTLEIQRTEQGDSAMYLCASSSVANYEQYFGPGTRLTVT.

The rearrangement links TRBV7-3 to TRBJ2-5; TRBD1 might be the D (7 bases). The CDR3 is 15 amino acids. V lost 2 bases and J 5 bases, leaving 15 bases between the germline ends. Per the germline V gene, CDR1 is SGHTA and CDR2 is FQGTGA. This chain's CDR3 is CASSLRGTVTETQYF. Here the CDR3 DNA reads TGTGCCAGCAGCTTACGGGGGACAGTTACGGAGACCCAGTACTTC.

This clonotype was recorded at least ten times. J is TRBJ2-7 and V is TRBV20-1; TRBD1 aligns across 8 bases. Trimming at V came to 2 bases and at J to 4 bases, leaving 10 bases not matched to a gene. This CDR3 spans 15 amino acids. Germline V gene sequence: CDR1 DFQATT, CDR2 SNEGSKA (reference sequence). CDR3 sequence (DNA): TGCAGTGCTAGACCCCCTAGCAGGGGGCAATACGAGCAGTACTTC. It translates to CSARPPSRGQYEQYF.

This clonotype was seen a few times. The genes are TRBV12-3 or TRBV12-4 and TRBJ2-5, with a possible D match to TRBD2 (6 bases). Trimming took off 6 bases at V and 3 bases at J, with 23 bases between the two ends. This CDR3 is built from 17 residues. Written as DNA, the CDR3 is TGTGCCAGCAGCTCTCGGGGGAACGTGTACCCAAAAGAGACCCAGTACTTC. As protein: CASSSRGNVYPKETQYF.